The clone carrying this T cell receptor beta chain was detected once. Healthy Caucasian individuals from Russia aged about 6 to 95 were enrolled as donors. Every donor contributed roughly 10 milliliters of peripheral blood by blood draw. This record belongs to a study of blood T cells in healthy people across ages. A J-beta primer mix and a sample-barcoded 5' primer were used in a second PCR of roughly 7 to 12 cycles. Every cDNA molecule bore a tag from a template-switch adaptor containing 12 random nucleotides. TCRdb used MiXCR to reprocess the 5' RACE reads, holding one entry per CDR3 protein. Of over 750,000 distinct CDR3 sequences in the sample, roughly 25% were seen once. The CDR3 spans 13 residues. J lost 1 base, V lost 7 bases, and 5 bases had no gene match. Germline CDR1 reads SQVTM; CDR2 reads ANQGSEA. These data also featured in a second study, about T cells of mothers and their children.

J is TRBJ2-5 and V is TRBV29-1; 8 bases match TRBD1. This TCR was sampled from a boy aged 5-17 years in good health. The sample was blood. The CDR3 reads CSGRDRTQETQYF. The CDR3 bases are TGCAGCGGCCGGGACAGGACCCAAGAGACCCAGTACTTC.